The 25 T cell receptor beta chains below all came from one sample that was sequenced in a study of sequential checkpoint blockade in melanoma. The sample's treatment: randomized to nivolumab then ipilimumab (arm A) or the reverse (arm B). Assay used: immunoSEQ multiplex PCR; TCRdb lists only in-frame clones, some missing. Of 10,000 or so clones detected, 55% to 70% appear once; the ten largest clones hold under 30%. The specimen was CD8+ T cells sorted from blood (inferred from file names), collected from a patient given nivolumab and ipilimumab in sequence. Receptor source: a human donor with melanoma.

The chain links TRBV6-4 to TRBJ2-1; TRBD2 might be the D (6 bases). The germline V gene encodes CDR1 MRHNA and CDR2 SNTAGT. CDR3 length: 15 amino acids. The V end lost 9 bases, the J end lost 0 bases, and 15 bases lay between the germline ends. The CDR3 here is CARLSGRSSYNEQFF. The CDR3 DNA follows: TGTGCCAGACTTAGCGGCAGAAGCTCCTACAATGAGCAGTTCTTC.

This clone came up a few times. The chain combines TRBV23-1 with TRBJ2-7; TRBD2 matches at 7 bases. TRBV23-1 is an ORF for which the function is uncertain. The CDR3 loop spans 16 amino acids. After removal of 3 bases from V and 0 bases from J, the junction contained 8 bases not matched to a gene. The CDR3 coding sequence is TGCGCCAGCAGTCAGCTTCTAGCGGATTACTCCTACGAGCAGTACTTC. This translates into CASSQLLADYSYEQYF.

The chain employs TRBV9 and TRBJ1-2; 9 bases agree with TRBD1. Germline lookup yields CDR1 SGDLS and CDR2 YYNGEE. V was clipped by 5 bases and J by 0 bases; unmatched bases: 2. The CDR3 is 14 amino acids. The CDR3 protein is CASRGTGSNYGYTF. In nucleotides, the CDR3 is TGTGCCAGCAGAGGGACAGGGTCTAACTATGGCTACACCTTC. Drawing the rest from reference TRBV9 and TRBJ1-2, the complete variable domain is DSGVTQTPKHLITATGQRVTLRCSPRSGDLSVYWYQQSLDQGLQFLIQYYNGEERAKGNILERFSAQQFPDLHSELNLSSLELGDSALYFCASRGTGSNYGYTFGSGTRLTVV.

The rearrangement uses TRBV5-6 and TRBJ1-1, with a weak D call TRBD1 (5 bases). This CDR3 contains 13 residues. With 2 bases removed from V and 10 bases from J, the gap between germline ends came to 15 bases. Germline assignment: CDR1 SGHDT and CDR2 YYEEEE. In nucleotides, the CDR3 is TGTGCCAGCAGCTTCGGAGGAGGGGTGACAGCTTTCTTT. Residues: CASSFGGGVTAFF. Full variable domain (rest looked up from reference TRBV5-6 and TRBJ1-1): DAGVTQSPTHLIKTRGQQVTLRCSPKSGHDTVSWYQQALGQGPQFIFQYYEEEERQRGNFPDRFSGHQFPNYSSELNVNALLLGDSALYLCASSFGGGVTAFFGQGTRLTVV.

The chain employs TRBV7-6 and TRBJ2-7; the match to TRBD2 covers 13 bases. The junction had 8 bases not matched to a gene; V was cut back by 5 bases and J by 1 base. The CDR3 runs 17 residues. Germline V gene sequence: CDR1 SGHVS, CDR2 FNYEAQ. The CDR3 spells CASSLLAGGQGSYEQYF. CDR3 nucleotides: TGTGCCAGCAGCCTACTAGCGGGAGGGCAGGGATCCTACGAGCAGTACTTC. Looking up the rest from reference TRBV7-6 and TRBJ2-7 gives the full variable domain: GAGVSQSPRYKVTKRGQDVALRCDPISGHVSLYWYRQALGQGPEFLTYFNYEAQQDKSGLPNDRFSAERPEGSISTLTIQRTEQRDSAMYRCASSLLAGGQGSYEQYFGPGTRLTVT.

J is TRBJ1-2 and V is TRBV4-1, with a possible D match to TRBD1 (5 bases). Trimming removed 1 base at V and 6 bases at J, with 12 bases between. The CDR3 totals 14 residues. CDR1 MGHRA and CDR2 YSYEKL come from the germline V gene. CDR3 nucleotide sequence: TGCGCCAGCAGCCAAGGGGGCGAGATCCATGGCTACACCTTC. Protein product: CASSQGGEIHGYTF.

The CDR3 DNA sequence: TGTGCCAGCAGCCCAGGACAGGGGAGGGGTGGCTACACCTTC. This sequence encodes CASSPGQGRGGYTF. The chain has TRBV7-9 and TRBJ1-2; 9 bases agree with TRBD1. With 5 bases clipped from V and 7 bases from J, the junction kept 8 bases outside the gene matches. From germline, CDR1 is SEHNR and CDR2 FQNEAQ (reference sequence). There are 14 residues in the CDR3.

The chain employs TRBV7-8 and TRBJ2-5, with 7 bases that match TRBD1. The CDR3 totals 13 residues. CDR1 and CDR2 from the germline V gene are SGHVS and FQNEAQ. V shed 3 bases, J shed 5 bases, and the junction held 3 bases outside the gene matches. CDR3 region: CASSFDRAETQYF. The CDR3 DNA reads TGTGCCAGCAGCTTCGACAGGGCCGAGACCCAGTACTTC. Full variable domain (missing parts from reference TRBV7-8 and TRBJ2-5): GAGVSQSPRYKVAKRGQDVALRCDPISGHVSLFWYQQALGQGPEFLTYFQNEAQLDKSGLPSDRFFAERPEGSVSTLKIQRTQQEDSAVYLCASSFDRAETQYFGPGTRLLVL.

The chain couples TRBV7-9 to TRBJ1-1; no clear D. Germline V gene lookup returns CDR1 SEHNR and CDR2 FQNEAQ (reference sequence). V lost 1 base and J 0 bases, leaving 9 bases between the germline ends. This CDR3 contains 15 residues. In DNA, the CDR3 is TGTGCCAGCAGCTTAGGTCGGGGAATGAACACTGAAGCTTTCTTT. This translates into CASSLGRGMNTEAFF.

The V call is TRBV10-3, the J call TRBJ2-7; a weak D match, TRBD2 (5 bases). CDR1 ENHRY and CDR2 SYGVKD come from the germline V gene. Between the trimmed V and J ends, which lost 8 bases and 7 bases, there was a span of 15 bases. This CDR3 has 12 residues. The CDR3 nucleotides read TGTGCCATCGGGAGTGGCCCTCTGGAGCAGTACTTC. Translated, it gives CAIGSGPLEQYF.

The chain joins TRBV9 to TRBJ2-1; D is perhaps TRBD1 (9 bases). This CDR3 is built from 17 residues. V lost 2 bases and J lost 6, with 21 bases in between. The germline gives CDR1 SGDLS, CDR2 YYNGEE. CDR3: CASSVREGQGGFNEQFF. As DNA, the CDR3 is TGTGCCAGCAGCGTCCGGGAGGGACAGGGAGGATTCAATGAGCAGTTCTTC.

This chain connects TRBV5-4 to TRBJ2-7; TRBD1 is a possible D gene (5 bases). The V and J ends lost 5 bases and 0 bases respectively, with 9 bases between them. The length of the CDR3 is 13 residues. CDR1 and CDR2 from the germline V gene are SGHNT and YYREEE (reference sequence). CDR3 in DNA: TGTGCCAGCAGGGCCGACAGCTCCTACGAGCAGTACTTC. As protein: CASRADSSYEQYF.

This sequence joins TRBV18 and TRBJ2-7; maybe TRBD1 (6 bases). Germline V gene sequence: CDR1 KGHSH, CDR2 LQKENI. CDR3 length: 15 residues. The germline V and J ends were trimmed by 1 base and 2 bases, with 12 bases remaining between them. This chain's CDR3 is CASSPLKGVPYEQYF. Here the CDR3 DNA reads TGTGCCAGCTCACCACTCAAGGGGGTCCCCTACGAGCAGTACTTC.

The sample holds one count of this clone. The genes are TRBV28 and TRBJ2-2, with 9 bases that match TRBD1. The CDR3 sequence is 16 residues long. Losses at the gene ends were 6 bases for V and 7 bases for J; bases not matched to a gene: 12. Germline CDR1 and CDR2: MDHEN and SYDVKM. The CDR3 region is CASSDPGQGFNGELFF. The CDR3 nucleotides read TGTGCCAGCAGCGACCCGGGACAGGGTTTTAACGGGGAGCTGTTTTTT.

The chain uses TRBV29-1 and TRBJ1-1, with TRBD1 as a possible D gene (5 bases). V was clipped by 4 bases and J by 3 bases, with 15 bases between them. The CDR3 is made up of 14 amino acids. In germline, CDR1 is SQVTM, CDR2 ANQGSEA. Here the CDR3 reads CSVGDSGRDTEAFF. CDR3 nucleotide sequence: TGCAGCGTTGGGGACTCCGGACGGGACACTGAAGCTTTCTTT. Variable domain in full (rest from reference TRBV29-1 and TRBJ1-1): SAVISQKPSRDICQRGTSLTIQCQVDSQVTMMFWYRQQPGQSLTLIATANQGSEATYESGFVIDKFPISRPNLTFSTLTVSNMSPEDSSIYLCSVGDSGRDTEAFFGQGTRLTVV.

This rearrangement joins TRBV5-4 to TRBJ2-3; D is uncertain. The CDR3 contains 13 residues. In germline, CDR1 is SGHNT, CDR2 YYREEE (reference sequence). The V end was cut by 0 bases, the J end by 9 bases, with 11 bases between. CDR3 loop: CASSLARIETQYF. CDR3 sequence (DNA): TGTGCCAGCAGCTTGGCCAGGATCGAAACGCAGTATTTT.

This sequence joins TRBV21-1 and TRBJ2-2; whether TRBD1, the table's D call, matches the DNA was not checked. TRBV21-1 is deemed a pseudogene. CDR3 length equals 15 residues. Here the CDR3 reads CASSKGDSKTGELFF. CDR3 bases: TGTGCCAGCAGCAAAGGGGACAGCAAAACCGGGGAGCTGTTTTTT.

This clone was detected once. The chain combines TRBV25-1 with TRBJ2-7; maybe TRBD2 (6 bases). CDR1 and CDR2 (germline): MGHDK, SYGVNS. The CDR3 is 15 residues long. Deletions cut 4 bases from V and 6 bases from J, with 19 bases between. DNA of the CDR3: TGTGCCAGCAGTGGGATGGGACTGCACGAATCCGAGCAGTACTTC. It translates to CASSGMGLHESEQYF.

The chain carries TRBV27 and TRBJ2-2; perhaps TRBD1 as D (6 bases). The germline V gene has CDR1 MNHEY and CDR2 SMNVEV (reference sequence). The germline V and J ends were trimmed by 5 bases and 5 bases, with 15 bases remaining between them. The CDR3 totals 15 residues. The CDR3 DNA reads TGTGCCAGCAGTCTACGTATACAGGGAACCGGGGAGCTGTTTTTT. It yields the protein CASSLRIQGTGELFF.

This clone is a singleton in its sample. This chain uses TRBV9 with TRBJ2-5, with D perhaps matching TRBD1 (5 bases). From germline, CDR1 is SGDLS and CDR2 YYNGEE. This CDR3 has 14 amino acids. Trimming took off 0 bases at V and 5 bases at J, with 11 bases between the two ends. The CDR3 coding sequence is TGTGCCAGCAGCGTAGGGGGCAGGGTGGAGACCCAGTACTTC. Translating gives CASSVGGRVETQYF.

The chain combines TRBV4-3 with TRBJ1-2; 7 bases line up with TRBD1. V dropped 4 bases and J dropped 4; count of bases not matched to a gene: 12. Germline loops: CDR1 LGHNA, CDR2 YSLEER. The CDR3 totals 16 residues. CDR3 sequence (DNA): TGCGCCAGCAGCCTCGGGACAGCCCCTGATCTCTATGGCTACACCTTC. Protein sequence: CASSLGTAPDLYGYTF.

The chain links TRBV5-6 to TRBJ2-2; 7 bases align to TRBD1. The CDR3 contains 16 residues. Losses at the gene ends were 4 bases for V and 5 bases for J; bases not matched to a gene: 11. In germline, CDR1 is SGHDT, CDR2 YYEEEE. For the CDR3, the DNA is TGTGCCAGCAGCCCCTTTGTGACAGGGTGGACCGGGGAGCTGTTTTTT. Translated, it gives CASSPFVTGWTGELFF.

The V call is TRBV7-2, the J call TRBJ2-7; 7 bases are a match to TRBD1. V lost 0 bases and J lost 0; bases outside the gene matches: 11. CDR3 length: 18 residues. Germline V gives CDR1 SGHTA, CDR2 FQGNSA. The CDR3 protein is CASSLALSRGHISYEQYF. The CDR3 nucleotides are TGTGCCAGCAGCTTAGCCCTTAGTAGGGGGCATATCTCCTACGAGCAGTACTTC.

The rearrangement joins TRBV4-1 to TRBJ2-1; a weak D match, TRBD2 (5 bases). Germline CDR1 and CDR2: MGHRA and YSYEKL. V was trimmed by 0 bases and J by 3 bases, leaving 15 bases between them. The CDR3 spans 17 residues. CDR3 DNA sequence: TGCGCCAGCAGCCAAGAGAGGCTAGCAAAGTTCTACAATGAGCAGTTCTTC. It specifies CASSQERLAKFYNEQFF.

V usage is TRBV7-6 and J usage is TRBJ2-7; 7 bases match TRBD2. The germline gives CDR1 SGHVS, CDR2 FNYEAQ. V was pared by 1 base and J by 6 bases, with 9 bases of the junction left unmatched. The CDR3 covers 15 residues. The CDR3 region has the DNA TGTGCCAGCAGCTTAGGACCTAGCGGACCCCCCGAGCAGTACTTC. It is translated as CASSLGPSGPPEQYF.